Described below is a single T cell receptor (beta chain) sequence and its context. Antigen specificity is unknown. The data were taken from a study of Ad26.COV2.S vaccination and SARS-CoV-2 variants. Whole-study findings and limits: The TCR breadth and depth analyses may have understated or missed part of the total T cell responses. The study found similar non-spike TCR breadth in vaccine and placebo recipients.

Sequencing was performed with immunoSEQ multiplex PCR; in TCRdb, only in-frame clones are kept and a portion is missing. The sample shows around 250,000 clones, 87% of them seen only once. V shed 6 bases and J shed 5 bases, with 12 bases lying between them. Per germline, CDR1 MNHEY and CDR2 SMNVEV (reference sequence). The CDR3 has 13 amino acids. Treatment reported: 19 received Ad26.COV2.S at low or high dose, single or two shots; about 5 received placebo; per-sample allocation not given. The study sampled participants on day 63 after the first vaccine or placebo injection. The vaccine antigen was prefusion-stabilized Wuhan SARS-CoV-2 spike.

V and J are TRBV27 and TRBJ2-3; D not resolved. The specimen was peripheral blood, collected in a trial of Ad26.COV2.S vaccine versus placebo. The receptor comes from a person between 18 and 65 years old who received the Ad26.COV2.S COVID-19 vaccine or a placebo. CDR3 protein: CASSHGPRDTQYF. The CDR3 DNA follows: TGTGCCAGCAGCCACGGTCCTCGAGATACGCAGTATTTT.